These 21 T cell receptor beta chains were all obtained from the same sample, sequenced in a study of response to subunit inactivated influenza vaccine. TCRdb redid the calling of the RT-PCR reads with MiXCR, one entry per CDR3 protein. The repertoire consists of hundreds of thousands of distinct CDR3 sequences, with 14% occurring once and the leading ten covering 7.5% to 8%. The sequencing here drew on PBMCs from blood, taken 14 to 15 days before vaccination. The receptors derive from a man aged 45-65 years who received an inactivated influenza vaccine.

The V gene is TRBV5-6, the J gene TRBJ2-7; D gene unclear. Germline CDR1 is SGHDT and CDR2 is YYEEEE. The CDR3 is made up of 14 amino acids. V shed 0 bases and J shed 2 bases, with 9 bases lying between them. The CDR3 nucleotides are TGTGCCAGCAGCTTGGCCCGCGTAACCTACGAGCAGTACTTC. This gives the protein CASSLARVTYEQYF.

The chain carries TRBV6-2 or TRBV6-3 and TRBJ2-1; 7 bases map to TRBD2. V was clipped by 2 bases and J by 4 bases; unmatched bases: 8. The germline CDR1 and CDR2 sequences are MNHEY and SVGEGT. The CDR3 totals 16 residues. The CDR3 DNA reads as TGTGCCAGCAGTTACCGGGGACTACAGTATTACAATGAGCAGTTCTTC. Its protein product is CASSYRGLQYYNEQFF.

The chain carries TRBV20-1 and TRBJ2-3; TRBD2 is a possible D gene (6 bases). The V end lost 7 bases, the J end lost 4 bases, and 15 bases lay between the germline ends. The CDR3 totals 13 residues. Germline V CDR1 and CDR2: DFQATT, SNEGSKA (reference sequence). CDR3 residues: CSVRREGPDTQYF. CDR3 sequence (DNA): TGCAGTGTTAGGAGGGAAGGGCCAGATACGCAGTATTTT.

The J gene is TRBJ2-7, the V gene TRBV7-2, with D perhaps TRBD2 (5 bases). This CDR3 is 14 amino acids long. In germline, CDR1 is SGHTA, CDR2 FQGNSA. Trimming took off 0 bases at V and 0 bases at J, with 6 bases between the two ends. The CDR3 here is CASSLALASYEQYF. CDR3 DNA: TGTGCCAGCAGCTTAGCTCTAGCCTCCTACGAGCAGTACTTC. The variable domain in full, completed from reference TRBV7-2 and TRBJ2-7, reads GAGVSQSPSNKVTEKGKDVELRCDPISGHTALYWYRQSLGQGLEFLIYFQGNSAPDKSGLPSDRFSAERTGGSVSTLTIQRTQQEDSAVYLCASSLALASYEQYFGPGTRLTVT.

For the CDR3, the DNA is TGTGCCAGCAGTTACAACAAGCGGGGGGACGCCCAAGAGACCCAGTACTTC. Protein: CASSYNKRGDAQETQYF. The J gene is TRBJ2-5, the V gene TRBV6-5; 9 bases are shared with TRBD2. Germline V CDR1 and CDR2: MNHEY, SVGAGI. V was clipped by 2 bases and J by 1 base; unmatched bases: 8. The CDR3 length is 17 residues.

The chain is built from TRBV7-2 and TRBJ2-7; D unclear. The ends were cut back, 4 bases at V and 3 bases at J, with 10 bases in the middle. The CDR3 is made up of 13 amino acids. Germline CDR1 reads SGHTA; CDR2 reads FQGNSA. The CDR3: CASSSQQYYEQYF. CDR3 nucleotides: TGTGCCAGCAGCTCACAACAGTACTACGAGCAGTACTTC.

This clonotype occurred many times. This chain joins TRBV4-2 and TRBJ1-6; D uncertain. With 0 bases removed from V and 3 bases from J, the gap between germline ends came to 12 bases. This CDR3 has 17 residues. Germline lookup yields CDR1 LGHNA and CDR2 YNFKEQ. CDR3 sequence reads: CASSQDRLLGYNSPLHF. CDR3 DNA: TGTGCCAGCAGCCAAGATCGATTGCTTGGCTATAATTCACCCCTCCACTTT.

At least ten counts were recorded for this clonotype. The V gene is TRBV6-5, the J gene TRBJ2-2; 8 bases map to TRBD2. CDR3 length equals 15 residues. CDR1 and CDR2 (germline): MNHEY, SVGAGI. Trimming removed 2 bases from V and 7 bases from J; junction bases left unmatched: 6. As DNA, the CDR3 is TGTGCCAGCAGTTACGGCGGGAGGTTCGGCGGGGAGCTGTTTTTT. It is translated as CASSYGGRFGGELFF.

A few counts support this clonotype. The DNA for the CDR3 is TGTGCCAGCAGGGGAGGACGAACCAGGGAGAAGAATTCACCCCTCCACTTT. Translation gives CASRGGRTREKNSPLHF. The rearrangement uses TRBV6-1 and TRBJ1-6, with a weak D call TRBD1 (5 bases). This CDR3 contains 17 residues. V lost 6 bases and J lost 7, with 22 bases in between. CDR1 is MNHNS and CDR2 is SASEGT in the germline V gene.

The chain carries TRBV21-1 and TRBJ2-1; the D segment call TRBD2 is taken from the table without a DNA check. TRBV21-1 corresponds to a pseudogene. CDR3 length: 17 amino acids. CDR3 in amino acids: CASSKPLSSGDYNEQFF. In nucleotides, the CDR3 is TGTGCCAGCAGCAAACCGCTTTCTAGCGGGGACTACAATGAGCAGTTCTTC.

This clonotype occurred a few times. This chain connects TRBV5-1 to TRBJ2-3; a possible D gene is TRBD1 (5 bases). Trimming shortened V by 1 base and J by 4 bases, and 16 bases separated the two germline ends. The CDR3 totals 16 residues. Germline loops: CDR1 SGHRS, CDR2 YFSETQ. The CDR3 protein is CASSLTTTGNADTQYF. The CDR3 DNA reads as TGCGCCAGCAGCTTGACCACTACAGGCAACGCAGATACGCAGTATTTT. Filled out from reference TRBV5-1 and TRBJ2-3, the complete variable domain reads KAGVTQTPRYLIKTRGQQVTLSCSPISGHRSVSWYQQTPGQGLQFLFEYFSETQRNKGNFPGRFSGRQFSNSRSEMNVSTLELGDSALYLCASSLTTTGNADTQYFGPGTRLTVL.

The CDR3 bases are TGTGCCAGCAGCTATATACATCTGAACACTGAAGCTTTCTTT. It yields the protein CASSYIHLNTEAFF. The chain employs TRBV14 and TRBJ1-1; D not resolved. Trimming removed 5 bases from V and 0 bases from J, with 10 bases in between. The CDR3 contains 14 residues. Germline V gives CDR1 SGHDN, CDR2 FVKESK. The full variable domain, with the rest looked up from reference TRBV14 and TRBJ1-1, is EAGVTQFPSHSVIEKGQTVTLRCDPISGHDNLYWYRRVMGKEIKFLLHFVKESKQDESGMPNNRFLAERTGGTYSTLKVQPAELEDSGVYFCASSYIHLNTEAFFGQGTRLTVV.

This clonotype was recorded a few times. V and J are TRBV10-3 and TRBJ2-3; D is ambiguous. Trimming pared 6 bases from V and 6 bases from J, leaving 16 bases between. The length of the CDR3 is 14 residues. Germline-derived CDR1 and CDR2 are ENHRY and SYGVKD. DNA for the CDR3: TGTGCCATCAGGTACGGGCCCCAGGAGGATACGCAGTATTTT. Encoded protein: CAIRYGPQEDTQYF.

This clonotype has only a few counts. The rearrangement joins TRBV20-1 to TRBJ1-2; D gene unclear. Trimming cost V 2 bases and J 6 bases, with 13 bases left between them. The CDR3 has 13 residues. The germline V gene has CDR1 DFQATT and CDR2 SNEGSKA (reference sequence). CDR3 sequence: CSARTPRRNGYTF. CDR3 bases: TGCAGTGCTAGAACGCCCAGGCGGAATGGCTACACCTTC.

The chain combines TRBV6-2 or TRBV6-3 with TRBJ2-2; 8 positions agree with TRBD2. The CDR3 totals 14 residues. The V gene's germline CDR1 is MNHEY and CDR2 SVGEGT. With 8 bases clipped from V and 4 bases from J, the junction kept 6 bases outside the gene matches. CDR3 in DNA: TGTGCCAGCCTACCGGGAGGGCGCACCGGGGAGCTGTTTTTT. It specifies CASLPGGRTGELFF.

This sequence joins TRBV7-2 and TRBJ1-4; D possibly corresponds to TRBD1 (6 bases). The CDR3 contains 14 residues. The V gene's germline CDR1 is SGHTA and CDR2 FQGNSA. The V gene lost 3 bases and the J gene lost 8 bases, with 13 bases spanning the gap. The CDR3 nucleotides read TGTGCCAGCAGCTTGCAGGGGCGATCGGAAAAACTGTTTTTT. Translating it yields CASSLQGRSEKLFF.

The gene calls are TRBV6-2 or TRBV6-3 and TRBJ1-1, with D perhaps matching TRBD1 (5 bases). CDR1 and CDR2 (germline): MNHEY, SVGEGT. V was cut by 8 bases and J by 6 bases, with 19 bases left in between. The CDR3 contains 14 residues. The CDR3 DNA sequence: TGTGCCAGCCGATCGCAGGGCGCCCTGGCTGAAGCTTTCTTT. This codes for CASRSQGALAEAFF.

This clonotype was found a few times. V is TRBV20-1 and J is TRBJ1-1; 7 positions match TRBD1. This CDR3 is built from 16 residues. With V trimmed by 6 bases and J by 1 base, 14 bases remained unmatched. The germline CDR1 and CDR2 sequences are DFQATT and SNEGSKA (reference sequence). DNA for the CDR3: TGCAGTGCGACCCCACAGGGAGCAGGGGGGAACACTGAAGCTTTCTTT. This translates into CSATPQGAGGNTEAFF.

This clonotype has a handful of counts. This CDR3 is CATSRLRGEQFF. The CDR3 DNA sequence: TGTGCCACCAGCCGGTTACGGGGTGAGCAGTTCTTC. The chain recombines TRBV24-1 with TRBJ2-1; D is possibly TRBD2 (5 bases). V was pared by 7 bases and J by 9 bases, with 12 bases between. CDR1 is KGHDR and CDR2 is SFDVKD in the germline V gene. The CDR3 runs 12 residues.

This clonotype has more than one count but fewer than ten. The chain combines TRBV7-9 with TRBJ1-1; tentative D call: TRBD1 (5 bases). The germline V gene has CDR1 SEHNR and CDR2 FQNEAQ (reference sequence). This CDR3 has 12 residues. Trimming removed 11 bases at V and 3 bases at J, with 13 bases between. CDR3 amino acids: CAGAPGDTEAFF. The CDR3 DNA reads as TGTGCCGGCGCCCCGGGGGACACTGAAGCTTTCTTT.

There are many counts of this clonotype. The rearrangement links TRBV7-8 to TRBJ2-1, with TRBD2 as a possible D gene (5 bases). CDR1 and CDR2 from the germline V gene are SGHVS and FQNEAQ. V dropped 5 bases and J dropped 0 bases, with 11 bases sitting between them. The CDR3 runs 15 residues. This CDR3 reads CASSATRSSYNEQFF. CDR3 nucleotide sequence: TGTGCCAGCAGCGCAACTAGGAGCTCCTACAATGAGCAGTTCTTC.